One sample yielded the 24 T cell receptor beta chains listed below, sequenced in a study of regulatory T cells in long-lasting Graves disease. HTBI primers from iRepertoire and Arm-PCR of CDR3 regions yielded the TCR beta libraries. TCRdb re-analysed the multiplex PCR reads in MiXCR, keeping a single row per CDR3 protein. The sample holds about 470,000 distinct CDR3 sequences, under 25% seen once. Sample time point: persistent/refractory GD, antithyroid drugs over 5 years with positive TRAb. Generation of the TCR library employed RNA extracted from PBMCs. Sequenced here: peripheral blood mononuclear cells (PBMCs), sampled when the disease was refractory, from a patient treated with antithyroid drugs. The receptors come from a female donor with Graves disease.

In its sample, this clonotype was seen many times. The chain joins TRBV5-1 to TRBJ1-1, with D unresolved. This CDR3 comprises 15 residues. V dropped 4 bases and J dropped 1 base, with 14 bases sitting between them. Germline CDR1 and CDR2: SGHRS and YFSETQ. CDR3 in DNA: TGCGCCAGCAGCCCGTCGCGGCAGACGAACACTGAAGCTTTCTTT. It translates to CASSPSRQTNTEAFF.

With regard to this clonotype: This clone may be a read error of a much larger clone one base away. The chain carries TRBV27 and TRBJ1-2; no definite D call. Germline CDR1 MNHEY, CDR2 SMNVEV (reference sequence). V gave up 5 bases and J gave up 8 bases, with 18 bases separating them. There are 14 residues in the CDR3. CDR3 residues: CASSPGGVSAGYTF. The CDR3 region has the DNA TGTGCCAGCAGTCCCGGCGGGGTGTCTGCCGGCTACACCTTC.

In this sample, this clonotype turned up a few times. The chain links TRBV27 to TRBJ1-6; D is uncertain. The germline V and J ends were trimmed by 5 bases and 14 bases, with 22 bases remaining between them. Germline assignment: CDR1 MNHEY and CDR2 SMNVEV (reference sequence). The length of the CDR3 is 15 residues. CDR3 residues: CASSPRGVGESALHF. The DNA for the CDR3 is TGTGCCAGCAGTCCCCGCGGGGTTGGGGAGTCGGCCCTCCACTTT.

This clonotype was counted at least ten times. This sequence joins TRBV2 and TRBJ2-7, with no clear D. Germline loops: CDR1 SNHLY, CDR2 FYNNEI. V gave up 6 bases and J gave up 7 bases, with 10 bases separating them. This CDR3 has 11 residues. The CDR3 DNA reads as TGTGCCAGCAGCGTTCAGAGGGAGCAGTACTTC. This gives the protein CASSVQREQYF.

The chain links TRBV20-1 to TRBJ1-1; 8 nucleotides match TRBD1. CDR1 and CDR2 (germline): DFQATT, SNEGSKA (reference sequence). Trimming took 2 bases from V and 5 from J; bases not matched to a gene: 7. CDR3 size: 14 residues. The CDR3 is CSARKQGVGTEAFF. The CDR3 region has the DNA TGCAGTGCTAGAAAACAGGGGGTGGGGACTGAAGCTTTCTTT.

In its sample, this clonotype was seen a few times. The chain links TRBV19 to TRBJ2-7; D may be TRBD2 (5 bases). Germline-derived CDR1 and CDR2 are LNHDA and SQIVND (reference sequence). V lost 2 bases and J lost 5, with 10 bases in between. The CDR3 is made up of 13 amino acids. CDR3: CASSITSAHEQYF. The CDR3 bases are TGTGCCAGTAGTATAACTAGTGCCCACGAGCAGTACTTC.

The chain joins TRBV7-2 to TRBJ2-7; D is undetermined. V lost 2 bases, J lost 1 base, and 9 bases lay in between. The CDR3 contains 14 residues. Germline CDR1 and CDR2: SGHTA and FQGNSA. The CDR3 region has the DNA TGTGCCAGCAGCTTACTCGATGAGTCCTACGAGCAGTACTTC. Its translation is CASSLLDESYEQYF. Full variable domain (rest looked up from reference TRBV7-2 and TRBJ2-7): GAGVSQSPSNKVTEKGKDVELRCDPISGHTALYWYRQSLGQGLEFLIYFQGNSAPDKSGLPSDRFSAERTGGSVSTLTIQRTQQEDSAVYLCASSLLDESYEQYFGPGTRLTVT.

The J gene is TRBJ2-2, the V gene TRBV20-1, with 7 bases aligning to TRBD1. The junction had 6 bases not matched to a gene; V was cut back by 0 bases and J by 2 bases. CDR3 length equals 16 residues. Germline loops: CDR1 DFQATT, CDR2 SNEGSKA (reference sequence). CDR3 protein: CSARDYRDSNTGELFF. DNA for the CDR3: TGCAGTGCTAGAGATTACCGGGACAGCAACACCGGGGAGCTGTTTTTT.

Many counts were recorded for this clonotype. This chain joins TRBV7-8 and TRBJ2-2, with D perhaps matching TRBD2 (5 bases). The CDR3 loop spans 12 amino acids. The V end was cut by 8 bases, the J end by 7 bases, with 11 bases between. Germline CDR1 and CDR2: SGHVS and FQNEAQ. The CDR3 sequence is CASVRAGGELFF. As DNA, the CDR3 is TGTGCCAGCGTAAGGGCGGGCGGGGAGCTGTTTTTT. Based on the CDR3 plus reference TRBV7-8 and TRBJ2-2, the full variable domain is GAGVSQSPRYKVAKRGQDVALRCDPISGHVSLFWYQQALGQGPEFLTYFQNEAQLDKSGLPSDRFFAERPEGSVSTLKIQRTQQEDSAVYLCASVRAGGELFFGEGSRLTVL.

This clonotype was detected many times. In DNA form, the CDR3 reads TGCAGTGCTAGAGTTCCTAGCGGGAAAGAGACCCAGTACTTC. This sequence encodes CSARVPSGKETQYF. The chain combines TRBV20-1 with TRBJ2-5, with TRBD2 matching over 9 bases. Germline V gene lookup returns CDR1 DFQATT and CDR2 SNEGSKA (reference sequence). The trim removed 1 base at V and 3 bases at J, leaving 3 bases unmatched. The CDR3 is 14 amino acids.

This clonotype was detected a few times. The chain has TRBV28 and TRBJ1-5; a weak D match, TRBD1 (6 bases). V lost 11 bases and J lost 1, with 12 bases in between. CDR1 and CDR2 from the germline V gene are MDHEN and SYDVKM. CDR3 length equals 13 residues. CDR3 region: CAHQRGSNQPQHF. The CDR3 DNA follows: TGTGCCCACCAAAGGGGGAGCAATCAGCCCCAGCATTTT.

The CDR3 bases are TGTGCCAGTAGTATAGAAGGTCGGGTGTACGAGCAGTACTTC. Translated, it gives CASSIEGRVYEQYF. This rearrangement joins TRBV19 to TRBJ2-7; D is uncertain. Trimming stripped 0 bases from V and 4 bases from J, with 10 bases between. The length of the CDR3 is 14 residues. The germline CDR1 and CDR2 sequences are LNHDA and SQIVND (reference sequence).

The V and J genes are TRBV7-9 and TRBJ2-5; 10 bases align to TRBD2. Looked up from germline, CDR1 is SEHNR and CDR2 is FQNEAQ (reference sequence). The CDR3 has 18 amino acids. With 5 bases clipped from V and 1 base from J, the junction kept 13 bases outside the gene matches. The CDR3, as DNA: TGTGCCAGCAGCATACCCCGTCGTCTAGCGGGAGTCCAAGAGACCCAGTACTTC. Translated, it gives CASSIPRRLAGVQETQYF. The whole variable domain, remainder taken from reference TRBV7-9 and TRBJ2-5, is DTGVSQNPRHKITKRGQNVTFRCDPISEHNRLYWYRQTLGQGPEFLTYFQNEAQLEKSRLLSDRFSAERPKGSFSTLEIQRTEQGDSAMYLCASSIPRRLAGVQETQYFGPGTRLLVL.

The chain links TRBV6-1 to TRBJ2-1, with 8 bases identical to TRBD1. The CDR3 totals 17 residues. Germline-derived CDR1 and CDR2 are MNHNS and SASEGT. With V trimmed by 5 bases and J by 3 bases, 12 bases remained unmatched. The CDR3 sequence: CASSLTPPGQDYNEQFF. The CDR3 coding sequence is TGTGCCAGCAGTCTAACACCTCCGGGACAGGACTACAATGAGCAGTTCTTC.

This clonotype was seen ten or more times. The V and J genes are TRBV28 and TRBJ1-5; a possible D gene is TRBD1 (5 bases). CDR1 and CDR2 (germline): MDHEN, SYDVKM. The CDR3 extends over 16 amino acids. V was shortened by 5 bases and J by 3 bases, with 17 bases between the two germline ends. For the CDR3, the DNA is TGTGCCAGCAGTGCCAGGTTTAGGGGAGACAATCAGCCCCAGCATTTT. Its protein product is CASSARFRGDNQPQHF.

This chain uses TRBV9 with TRBJ1-3; D not certain. V shed 0 bases and J shed 0 bases, with 13 bases lying between them. This CDR3 has 17 residues. CDR1 SGDLS and CDR2 YYNGEE come from the germline V gene. Here the CDR3 reads CASSVGARSLSGNTIYF. Here the CDR3 DNA reads TGTGCCAGCAGCGTAGGGGCACGGAGTCTCTCTGGAAACACCATATATTTT.

The chain is built from TRBV19 and TRBJ2-1, with a possible D match to TRBD2 (5 bases). The CDR3 has 13 amino acids. V was clipped by 0 bases and J by 9 bases, with 9 bases between them. Germline V CDR1 and CDR2: LNHDA, SQIVND (reference sequence). Here the CDR3 reads CASSIDESGEQFF. CDR3 nucleotides: TGTGCCAGTAGTATAGACGAGAGCGGTGAGCAGTTCTTC. Combining the CDR3 with reference TRBV19 and TRBJ2-1 gives the whole variable domain DGGITQSPKYLFRKEGQNVTLSCEQNLNHDAMYWYRQDPGQGLRLIYYSQIVNDFQKGDIAEGYSVSREKKESFPLTVTSAQKNPTAFYLCASSIDESGEQFFGPGTRLTVL.

This clonotype was observed a handful of times. This chain connects TRBV28 to TRBJ2-2, with D hard to call. The CDR3 has 16 residues. The germline CDR1 and CDR2 sequences are MDHEN and SYDVKM. V dropped 3 bases and J dropped 0 bases, with 11 bases sitting between them. The CDR3 protein is CASSLSRGTNTGELFF. The CDR3 coding sequence is TGTGCCAGCAGTTTGTCCCGTGGCACGAACACCGGGGAGCTGTTTTTT.

This clonotype was counted many times. This sequence joins TRBV7-9 and TRBJ2-7; TRBD2 agrees at 9 bases. Looked up from germline, CDR1 is SEHNR and CDR2 is FQNEAQ (reference sequence). V shed 6 bases and J 3 bases; nucleotides not matched to a gene: 9. CDR3 length equals 15 residues. The CDR3 reads CASRRGGRLSYEQYF. Here the CDR3 DNA reads TGTGCCAGCAGGCGGGGGGGGAGATTAAGCTACGAGCAGTACTTC.

This clonotype was counted ten times or more. CDR3: CASSLFVRGEQYF. CDR3 nucleotide sequence: TGTGCCAGCAGTTTATTCGTCCGGGGCGAGCAGTACTTC. This chain connects TRBV28 to TRBJ2-7; possibly TRBD2 for D (5 bases). The CDR3 has 13 amino acids. From germline, CDR1 is MDHEN and CDR2 SYDVKM. The V and J ends lost 1 base and 6 bases respectively, with 10 bases between them.

The chain carries TRBV5-1 and TRBJ2-1, with a tentative D call TRBD2 (6 bases). V shed 0 bases and J shed 6 bases, with 10 bases lying between them. The CDR3 spans 14 residues. CDR1 SGHRS and CDR2 YFSETQ come from the germline V gene. This CDR3 is CASSLGLVSNEQFF. The CDR3 region has the DNA TGCGCCAGCAGCTTGGGACTAGTGAGCAATGAGCAGTTCTTC.

This clonotype was found many times. The chain employs TRBV7-8 and TRBJ1-4, with 7 bases aligning to TRBD1. Germline V gene data show CDR1 as SGHVS and CDR2 as FQNEAQ. The CDR3 is 16 residues long. The junction had 6 bases not matched to a gene; V was cut back by 3 bases and J by 2 bases. The CDR3 sequence: CASSFYPQGTNEKLFF. The CDR3 bases are TGTGCCAGCAGCTTCTACCCACAGGGGACTAATGAAAAACTGTTTTTT.

This clonotype was detected only a few times. V and J are TRBV6-1 and TRBJ2-1; maybe TRBD2 (5 bases). Germline CDR1 MNHNS, CDR2 SASEGT. Trimming stripped 6 bases from V and 3 bases from J, with 15 bases between. The length of the CDR3 is 15 residues. The CDR3 DNA sequence: TGTGCCAGCAGAGCTCGCGGGTGGGACTACAATGAGCAGTTCTTC. Translating gives CASRARGWDYNEQFF.

The rearrangement joins TRBV15 to TRBJ2-7; D is unresolved. Looked up from germline, CDR1 is LNHNV and CDR2 is YYDKDF (reference sequence). CDR3 length equals 14 residues. Trimming took 4 bases from V and 2 from J, leaving 12 bases between them. CDR3 coding DNA: TGTGCCACCAGCAACCCCGGGCAAACCTACGAGCAGTACTTC. Translation: CATSNPGQTYEQYF.